This TCR beta chain was captured in a study of cytomegalovirus exposure and HLA in healthy donors. To note about this clone: Other DNA sequences within the sample encode an identical CDR3.

Both 60 Vbeta primers and 13 Jbeta primers went into the PCR. The method was immunoSEQ multiplex PCR; TCRdb's version includes in-frame clones alone and lacks a portion of them. The sample carries fewer than 150,000 clones, approximately 69% recorded once. The trim removed 4 bases at V and 4 bases at J, leaving 6 bases unmatched. CDR1 SQVTM and CDR2 ANQGSEA come from the germline V gene. The CDR3 is made up of 14 amino acids. The source material was PBMCs. This clonotype originated in a woman aged 40 to 55 in good health and CMV-seropositive. The J gene is TRBJ1-1, the V gene TRBV29-1, with 10 positions matching TRBD1. The CDR3 region is CSVVGGQGSTEAFF. For the CDR3, the DNA is TGCAGCGTTGTGGGGGGACAGGGGAGCACTGAAGCTTTCTTT. Looking up the rest from reference TRBV29-1 and TRBJ1-1 gives the full variable domain: SAVISQKPSRDICQRGTSLTIQCQVDSQVTMMFWYRQQPGQSLTLIATANQGSEATYESGFVIDKFPISRPNLTFSTLTVSNMSPEDSSIYLCSVVGGQGSTEAFFGQGTRLTVV.